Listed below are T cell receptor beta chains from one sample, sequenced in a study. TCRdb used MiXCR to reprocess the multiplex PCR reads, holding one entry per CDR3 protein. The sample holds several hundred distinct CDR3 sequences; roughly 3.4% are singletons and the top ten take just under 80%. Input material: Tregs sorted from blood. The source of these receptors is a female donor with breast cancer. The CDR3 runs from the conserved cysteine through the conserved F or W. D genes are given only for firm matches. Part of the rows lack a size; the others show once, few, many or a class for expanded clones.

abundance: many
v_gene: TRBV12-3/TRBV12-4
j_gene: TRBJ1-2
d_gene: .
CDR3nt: TGTGCCAGCAGTAGCCAACGCGGCTACACCTTC
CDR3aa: CASSSQRGYTF

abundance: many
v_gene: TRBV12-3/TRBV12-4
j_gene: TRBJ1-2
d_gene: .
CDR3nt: TGTGCCAGCAGACTTAAGACCCCGGGACGTCAGGGCTACACCTTC
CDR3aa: CASRLKTPGRQGYTF

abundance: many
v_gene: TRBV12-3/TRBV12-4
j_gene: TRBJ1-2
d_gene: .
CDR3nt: TGTGCCAGCAGCCCTGGAGACCTTAACTATGGCTACACCTTC
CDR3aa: CASSPGDLNYGYTF

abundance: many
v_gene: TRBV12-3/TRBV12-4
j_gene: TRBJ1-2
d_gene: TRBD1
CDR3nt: TGTGCCAGCAGTCTAATCGGACAGGGCTTGGATGGCTACACCTTC
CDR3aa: CASSLIGQGLDGYTF

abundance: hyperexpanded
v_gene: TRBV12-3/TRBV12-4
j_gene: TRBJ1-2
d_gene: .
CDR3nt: TGTGCCAGCAGTTTAAATCATGTAAGATATGGCTACACCTTC
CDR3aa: CASSLNHVRYGYTF

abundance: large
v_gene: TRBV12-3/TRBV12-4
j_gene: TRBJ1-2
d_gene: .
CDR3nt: TGTGCCAGCAGCATTCGACCGGGTAGTGGCTACACCTTC
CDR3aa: CASSIRPGSGYTF

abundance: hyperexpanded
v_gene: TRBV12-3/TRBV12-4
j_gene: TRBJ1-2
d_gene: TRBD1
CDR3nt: TGTGCCAGCAGTCCTGGGACAGGGGAAGGGTATGGCTACACCTTC
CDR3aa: CASSPGTGEGYGYTF

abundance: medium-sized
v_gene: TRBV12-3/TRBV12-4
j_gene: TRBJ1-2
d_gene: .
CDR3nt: TGTGCCAGCAGTGGAGCAAACTATGGCTACACCTTC
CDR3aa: CASSGANYGYTF

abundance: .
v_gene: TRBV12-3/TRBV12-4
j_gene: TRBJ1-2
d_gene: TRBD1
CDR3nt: TGTGCCAGCAGTCCTGGGACAGGGGTCCTCTATGGCTACACCTTC
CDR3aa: CASSPGTGVLYGYTF

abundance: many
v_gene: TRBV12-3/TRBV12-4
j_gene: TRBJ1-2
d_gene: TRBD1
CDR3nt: TGTGCCAGCAGCCGGGACAGGGGAAAATATGGCTACACCTTC
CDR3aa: CASSRDRGKYGYTF

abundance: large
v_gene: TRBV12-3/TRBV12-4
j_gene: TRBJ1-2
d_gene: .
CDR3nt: TGTGCCAGCAGTTTTGTCCGGGGAGGCTACACCTTC
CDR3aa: CASSFVRGGYTF

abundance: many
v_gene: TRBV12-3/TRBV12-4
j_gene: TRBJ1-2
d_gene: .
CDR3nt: TGTGCCAGCAGTTTCACCCTCGGGAACTATGGCTACACCTTC
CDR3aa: CASSFTLGNYGYTF

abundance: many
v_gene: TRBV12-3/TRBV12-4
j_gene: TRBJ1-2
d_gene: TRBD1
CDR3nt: TGTGCCAGCAGTGACAGGGCCCATGGCTACACCTTC
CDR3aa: CASSDRAHGYTF

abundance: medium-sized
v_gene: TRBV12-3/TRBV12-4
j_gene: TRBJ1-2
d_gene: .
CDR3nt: TGTGCCAGCAGACTCTACAGAGATTTAACCTTC
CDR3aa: CASRLYRDLTF